This T cell receptor (beta chain) was identified in a study of CD8 T cells in ankylosing spondylitis. General study points: Some of the motif variants had earlier been found in reactive arthritis patients' fluid and blood. According to the report, clones linked to the disease were significantly enriched in matched synovial fluid samples taken from ankylosing spondylitis patients. What appeared characteristic of ankylosing spondylitis blood was a TCR beta motif of several highly homologous variants. A CD8+ phenotype characterized the disease-linked clones, which were relatively rare in peripheral blood.

About this clonotype itself: Its antigen is currently unknown.

The CDR3 spans 13 residues. Germline V lookup: CDR1 DFQATT, CDR2 SNEGSKA (reference sequence). The ends were cut back, 3 bases at V and 1 base at J, with 9 bases in the middle. A quantitative 5'-RACE method, one with molecular barcodes, was used to make TCR beta libraries. One entry per CDR3 protein, called by TCRdb with MiXCR from the 5' RACE reads. The data show about 800,000 distinct CDR3 sequences, about 11% seen once. The J gene is TRBJ1-2, the V gene TRBV20-1; D not certain. Material for sequencing was blood, either unsorted or a sorted T cell fraction (not recorded which). The TCR comes from a male donor with ankylosing spondylitis. CDR3 sequence: CSARNADNYGYTF. The CDR3, as DNA: TGCAGTGCTAGGAATGCGGATAACTATGGCTACACCTTC.